The rows below give T cell receptor beta chains drawn from one sample of a study of T cells in Graves' hyperthyroidism and ophthalmopathy. Via MiXCR, TCRdb re-called the multiplex PCR reads, giving one row per CDR3 protein. The data contain a few hundred thousand distinct CDR3 sequences, roughly 15% of them singletons. Input material: blood. The receptors come from a woman younger than 35 with Graves' hyperthyroidism. Both conserved end residues are trimmed from each CDR3.

v_gene,len,j_gene,CDR3aa
TRBV19,11,TRBJ2-1,ASSIAQRERQF
TRBV7-9,13,TRBJ2-1,ASSELAGARGEQF
TRBV30,14,TRBJ2-1,AWSLVAVDMLKGQF
TRBV20-1,8,TRBJ1-4,SAKYEKLF
TRBV3-1,13,TRBJ1-2,ASSLASGTVYGYT
TRBV6-2/TRBV6-3,11,TRBJ2-1,ASGGDSLNEQF
TRBV9,13,TRBJ2-1,ASSLTSGSAYEQF
TRBV11-2,21,TRBJ2-7,ASSLVSGVPGLAGGFYSYEQY
TRBV9,13,TRBJ2-1,ASSTAGSSYNEQF
TRBV19,13,TRBJ1-3,ASRDRLNSGNTIY
TRBV7-8,12,TRBJ2-3,ASSFRESTDTQY
TRBV12-3/TRBV12-4,13,TRBJ2-2,ASTLIGLVRGELF
TRBV5-1,11,TRBJ1-1,ASSLDGIAEAF
TRBV6-6,17,TRBJ2-5,ASSYSRLAGEWGEETQY
TRBV3-1,10,TRBJ2-2,ASTLRTGELF
TRBV2,9,TRBJ2-1,ASSFYNEQF
TRBV3-1,14,TRBJ2-3,ASSQRGGVQADTQY
TRBV30,12,TRBJ2-1,AWSVHVVYNEQF
TRBV20-1,11,TRBJ2-3,SAEQGPTDTQY
TRBV12-3/TRBV12-4,12,TRBJ1-5,ASSLGRRVRSQH
TRBV7-3,11,TRBJ2-7,ASSTQGGYEQY
TRBV6-2/TRBV6-3,13,TRBJ2-1,ASSRGGGSRNEQF
TRBV27,13,TRBJ2-7,ASSPTSGTYYEQY
TRBV10-1,11,TRBJ2-2,ASRGQAAGELF
TRBV2,11,TRBJ2-5,ASSDSVEETQY
TRBV28,13,TRBJ2-6,ASSLSGAGANVLT
TRBV24-1,14,TRBJ2-3,ATSDLRLVGTDTQY
TRBV4-1,15,TRBJ1-3,ASSQGGLGYSGNTIY
TRBV29-1,10,TRBJ2-5,SVVTPPSAQY
TRBV20-1,12,TRBJ2-3,SAPDRGESDTQY
TRBV5-6,14,TRBJ2-7,ASSLFRAGSTYEQY
TRBV3-1,18,TRBJ2-3,ASSQDVEGLAGGITDTQY
TRBV7-3,11,TRBJ2-1,ASTSGLADEQF
TRBV13,12,TRBJ1-1,ASRQGRHNTEAF
TRBV28,14,TRBJ2-7,ASSLRDGTELYEQY
TRBV11-2,16,TRBJ2-2,ASSQGWGLAPNTGELF
TRBV10-3,20,TRBJ2-1,AISDPGGLGSEGGIVDNEQF
TRBV5-6,11,TRBJ2-7,ASSLASGSEQY
TRBV12-3/TRBV12-4,11,TRBJ2-5,ASTGPLEETQY
TRBV12-3/TRBV12-4,12,TRBJ2-5,ASSFLGEIKTQY
TRBV7-9,11,TRBJ2-3,ASSFRQTDTQY
TRBV5-8,13,TRBJ2-1,ASSYLTSGRFEQF
TRBV19,11,TRBJ2-5,ASSILAGETQY
TRBV20-1,13,TRBJ2-1,SARHGAGANNEQF
TRBV15,14,TRBJ2-2,ATSRDRGANTGELF
TRBV10-2,13,TRBJ2-3,ASSPTGGITDTQY
TRBV28,13,TRBJ2-1,ASRSTSGRGNEQF
TRBV4-2,14,TRBJ2-6,ASSQRDDSGANVLT
TRBV24-1,14,TRBJ2-2,ATSDLARTNTGELF
TRBV20-1,13,TRBJ2-3,SARDFKDHQDTQY
TRBV27,13,TRBJ2-7,ASSLTSGRPYEQY
TRBV28,13,TRBJ1-1,ASSLSGVVNTEAF
TRBV5-4,16,TRBJ2-6,ASSPPGQGAGGANVLT
TRBV19,16,TRBJ2-2,ASMGRELAGGYTGELF
TRBV12-3/TRBV12-4,13,TRBJ2-7,ASSPGEDYSYEQY
TRBV6-1,13,TRBJ2-1,ATTTSGSSYNEQF
TRBV28,11,TRBJ1-1,ASSGRGLTEAF
TRBV29-1,11,TRBJ2-1,SVERTGGNEQL
TRBV9,12,TRBJ2-5,ASSVGGSQETQY
TRBV7-9,13,TRBJ1-2,ASSFPDRGGYGYT